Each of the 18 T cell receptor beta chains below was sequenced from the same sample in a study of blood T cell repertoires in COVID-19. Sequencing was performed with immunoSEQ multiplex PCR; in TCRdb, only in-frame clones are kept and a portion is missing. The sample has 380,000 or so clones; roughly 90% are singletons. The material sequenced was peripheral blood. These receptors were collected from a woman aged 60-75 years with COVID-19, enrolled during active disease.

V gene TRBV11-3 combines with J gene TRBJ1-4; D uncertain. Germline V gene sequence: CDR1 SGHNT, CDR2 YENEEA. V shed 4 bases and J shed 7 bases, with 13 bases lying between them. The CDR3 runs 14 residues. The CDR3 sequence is CASSWGALGEKLFF. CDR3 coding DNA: TGTGCCAGCAGCTGGGGAGCCCTGGGTGAAAAACTGTTTTTT.

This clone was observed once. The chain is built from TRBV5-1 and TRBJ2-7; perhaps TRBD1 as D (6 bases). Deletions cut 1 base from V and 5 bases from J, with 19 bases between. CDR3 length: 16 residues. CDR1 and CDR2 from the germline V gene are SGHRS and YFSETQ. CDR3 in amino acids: CASSLPHRDYLDEQYF. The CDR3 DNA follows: TGCGCCAGCAGCTTGCCCCACAGGGATTATCTAGACGAGCAGTACTTC.

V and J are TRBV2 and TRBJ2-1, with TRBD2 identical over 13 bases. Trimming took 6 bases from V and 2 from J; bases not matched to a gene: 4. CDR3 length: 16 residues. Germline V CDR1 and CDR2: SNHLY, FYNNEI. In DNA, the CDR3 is TGTGCCAGCAGGACACTAGCGGGGGGGCCCTACAATGAGCAGTTCTTC. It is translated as CASRTLAGGPYNEQFF.

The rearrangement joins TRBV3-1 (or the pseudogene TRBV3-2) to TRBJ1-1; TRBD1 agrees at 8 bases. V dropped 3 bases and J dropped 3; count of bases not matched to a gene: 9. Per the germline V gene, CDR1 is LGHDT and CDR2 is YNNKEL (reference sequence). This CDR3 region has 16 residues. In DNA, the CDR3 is TGTGCCAGCAGCCACAGACAGGGGAAAGGAGACACTGAAGCTTTCTTT. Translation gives CASSHRQGKGDTEAFF.

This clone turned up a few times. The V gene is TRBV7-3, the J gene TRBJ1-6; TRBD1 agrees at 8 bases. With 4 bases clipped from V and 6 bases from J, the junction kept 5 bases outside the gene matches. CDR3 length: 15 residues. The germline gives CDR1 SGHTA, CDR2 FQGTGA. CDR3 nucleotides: TGTGCCAGCAGCTGGGGACAGGCCGGTAATTCACCCCTCCACTTT. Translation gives CASSWGQAGNSPLHF.

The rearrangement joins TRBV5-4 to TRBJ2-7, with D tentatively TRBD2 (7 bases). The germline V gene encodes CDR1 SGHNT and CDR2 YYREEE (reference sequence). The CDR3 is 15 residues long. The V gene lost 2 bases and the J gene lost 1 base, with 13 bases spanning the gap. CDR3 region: CASSLGGGQSYEQYF. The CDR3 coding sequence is TGTGCCAGCAGCTTAGGGGGGGGACAATCCTACGAGCAGTACTTC.

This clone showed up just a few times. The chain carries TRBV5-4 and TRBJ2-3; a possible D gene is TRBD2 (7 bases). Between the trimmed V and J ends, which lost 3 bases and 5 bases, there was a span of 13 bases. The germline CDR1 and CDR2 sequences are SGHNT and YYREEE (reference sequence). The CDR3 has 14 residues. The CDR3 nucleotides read TGTGCCAGCAGCTCCCGGGGGGCCATAGATACGCAGTATTTT. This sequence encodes CASSSRGAIDTQYF.

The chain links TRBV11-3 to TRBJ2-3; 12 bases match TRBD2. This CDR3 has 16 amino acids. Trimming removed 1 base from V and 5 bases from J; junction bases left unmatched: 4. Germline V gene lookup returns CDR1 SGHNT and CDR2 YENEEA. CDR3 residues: CASSLASGGARDTQYF. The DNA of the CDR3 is TGTGCCAGCAGCTTAGCTAGCGGGGGGGCCAGAGATACGCAGTATTTT. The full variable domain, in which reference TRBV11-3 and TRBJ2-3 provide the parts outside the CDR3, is EAGVVQSPRYKIIEKKQPVAFWCNPISGHNTLYWYLQNLGQGPELLIRYENEEAVDDSQLPKDRFSAERLKGVDSTLKIQPAELGDSAVYLCASSLASGGARDTQYFGPGTRLTVL.

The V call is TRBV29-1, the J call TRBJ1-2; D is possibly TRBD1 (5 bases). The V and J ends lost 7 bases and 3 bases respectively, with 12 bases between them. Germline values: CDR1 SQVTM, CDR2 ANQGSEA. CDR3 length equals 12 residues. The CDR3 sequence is CSARDSDYGYTF. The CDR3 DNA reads TGCAGCGCCCGGGACTCCGACTATGGCTACACCTTC. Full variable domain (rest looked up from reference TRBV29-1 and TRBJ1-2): SAVISQKPSRDICQRGTSLTIQCQVDSQVTMMFWYRQQPGQSLTLIATANQGSEATYESGFVIDKFPISRPNLTFSTLTVSNMSPEDSSIYLCSARDSDYGYTFGSGTRLTVV.

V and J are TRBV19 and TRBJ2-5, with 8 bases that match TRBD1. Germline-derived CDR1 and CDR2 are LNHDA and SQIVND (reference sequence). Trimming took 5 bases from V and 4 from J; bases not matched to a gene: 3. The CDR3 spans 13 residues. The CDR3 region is CASSFQGAETQYF. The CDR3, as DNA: TGTGCCAGTAGTTTTCAGGGGGCAGAGACCCAGTACTTC.

The CDR3 DNA follows: TGTGCCTGGACGGACACAGGGGAGACCCAGTACTTC. Protein product: CAWTDTGETQYF. J is TRBJ2-5 and V is TRBV30; tentative D call: TRBD1 (6 bases). The CDR3 runs 12 residues. The germline V gene has CDR1 GTSNPN and CDR2 SVGIG (reference sequence). Trimming removed 4 bases at V and 5 bases at J, with 11 bases between.

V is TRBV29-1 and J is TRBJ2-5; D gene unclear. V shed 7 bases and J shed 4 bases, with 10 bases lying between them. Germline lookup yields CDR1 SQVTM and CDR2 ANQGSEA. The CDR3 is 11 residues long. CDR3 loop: CSAGPGETQYF. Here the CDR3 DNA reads TGCAGCGCCGGCCCGGGAGAGACCCAGTACTTC.

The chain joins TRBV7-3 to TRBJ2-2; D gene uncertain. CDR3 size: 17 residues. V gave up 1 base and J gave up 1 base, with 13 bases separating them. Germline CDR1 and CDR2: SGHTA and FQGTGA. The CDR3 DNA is TGTGCCAGCAGCTTAAGACCCCTACAGCTGAACACCGGGGAGCTGTTTTTT. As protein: CASSLRPLQLNTGELFF.

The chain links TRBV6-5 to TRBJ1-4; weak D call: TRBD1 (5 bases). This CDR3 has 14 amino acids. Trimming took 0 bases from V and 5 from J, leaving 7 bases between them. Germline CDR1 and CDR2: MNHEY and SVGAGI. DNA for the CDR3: TGTGCCAGCAGTTACTCGTCAGGGAATGAAAAACTGTTTTTT. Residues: CASSYSSGNEKLFF.

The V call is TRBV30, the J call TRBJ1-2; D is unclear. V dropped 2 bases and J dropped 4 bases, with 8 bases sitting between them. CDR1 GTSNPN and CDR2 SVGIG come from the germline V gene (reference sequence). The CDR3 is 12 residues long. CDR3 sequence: CAWSREAYGYTF. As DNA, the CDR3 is TGTGCCTGGAGTCGGGAGGCCTATGGCTACACCTTC.

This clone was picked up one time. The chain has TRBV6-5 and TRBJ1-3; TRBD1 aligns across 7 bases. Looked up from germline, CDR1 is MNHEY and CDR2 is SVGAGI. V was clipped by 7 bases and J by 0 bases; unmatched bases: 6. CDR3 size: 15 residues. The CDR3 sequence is CASTLDRFSGNTIYF. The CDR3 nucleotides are TGTGCCAGCACCCTGGACAGGTTCTCTGGAAACACCATATATTTT.

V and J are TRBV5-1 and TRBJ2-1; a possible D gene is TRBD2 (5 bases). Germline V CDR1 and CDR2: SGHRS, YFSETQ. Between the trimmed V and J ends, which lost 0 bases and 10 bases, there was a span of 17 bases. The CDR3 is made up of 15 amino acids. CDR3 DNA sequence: TGCGCCAGCAGCTTGGCCGAGGGAGACGCCGGAGAGCAGTTCTTC. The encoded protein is CASSLAEGDAGEQFF.

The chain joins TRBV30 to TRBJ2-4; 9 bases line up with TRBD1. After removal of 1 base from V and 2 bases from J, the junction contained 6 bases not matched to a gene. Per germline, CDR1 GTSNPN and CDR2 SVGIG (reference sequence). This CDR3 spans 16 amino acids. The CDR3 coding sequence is TGTGCCTGGAGTGGGGACAGGGTAGGATCCAAAAACATTCAGTACTTC. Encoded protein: CAWSGDRVGSKNIQYF.